This record covers a single T cell receptor beta chain. The antigen is undetermined. The sample is drawn from a study of T cell responses to AZD1222 COVID-19 vaccine. Study-wide findings and caveats: Unmutated variant regions are reportedly the target of nearly half of TCRs that are spike-specific.

This CDR3 has 16 residues. CDR1 SGHDN and CDR2 FVKESK come from the germline V gene. V dropped 3 bases and J dropped 2; count of bases not matched to a gene: 8. The data were produced by immunoSEQ multiplex PCR, yet TCRdb's version contains in-frame clones alone and is incomplete. Of about 150,000 clones in the sample, roughly nine tenths were seen once. This rearrangement joins TRBV14 to TRBJ1-2; 8 bases line up with TRBD1. This TCR came from an adult in good health. Sequencing was performed on peripheral blood, taken on day 0 of MenACWY control vaccination. The CDR3 here is CASSHSLDRENYGYTF. The CDR3 region has the DNA TGTGCCAGCAGCCATTCCCTGGACAGGGAAAACTATGGCTACACCTTC.